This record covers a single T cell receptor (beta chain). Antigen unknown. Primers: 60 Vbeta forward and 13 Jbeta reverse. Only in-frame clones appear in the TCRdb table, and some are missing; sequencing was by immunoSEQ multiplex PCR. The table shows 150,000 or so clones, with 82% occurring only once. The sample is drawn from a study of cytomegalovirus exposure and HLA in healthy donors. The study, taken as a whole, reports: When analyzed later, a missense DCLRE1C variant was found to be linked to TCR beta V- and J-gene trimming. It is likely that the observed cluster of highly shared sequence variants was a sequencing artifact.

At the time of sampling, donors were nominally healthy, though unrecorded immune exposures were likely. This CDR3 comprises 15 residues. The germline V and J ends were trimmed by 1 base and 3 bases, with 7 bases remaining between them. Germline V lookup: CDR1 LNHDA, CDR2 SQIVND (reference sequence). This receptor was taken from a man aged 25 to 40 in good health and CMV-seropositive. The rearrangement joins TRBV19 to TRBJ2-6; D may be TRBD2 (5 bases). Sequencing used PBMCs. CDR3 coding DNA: TGTGCCAGTAGTATAGCAGCGGTTGGGGCCAACGTCCTGACTTTC. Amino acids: CASSIAAVGANVLTF.